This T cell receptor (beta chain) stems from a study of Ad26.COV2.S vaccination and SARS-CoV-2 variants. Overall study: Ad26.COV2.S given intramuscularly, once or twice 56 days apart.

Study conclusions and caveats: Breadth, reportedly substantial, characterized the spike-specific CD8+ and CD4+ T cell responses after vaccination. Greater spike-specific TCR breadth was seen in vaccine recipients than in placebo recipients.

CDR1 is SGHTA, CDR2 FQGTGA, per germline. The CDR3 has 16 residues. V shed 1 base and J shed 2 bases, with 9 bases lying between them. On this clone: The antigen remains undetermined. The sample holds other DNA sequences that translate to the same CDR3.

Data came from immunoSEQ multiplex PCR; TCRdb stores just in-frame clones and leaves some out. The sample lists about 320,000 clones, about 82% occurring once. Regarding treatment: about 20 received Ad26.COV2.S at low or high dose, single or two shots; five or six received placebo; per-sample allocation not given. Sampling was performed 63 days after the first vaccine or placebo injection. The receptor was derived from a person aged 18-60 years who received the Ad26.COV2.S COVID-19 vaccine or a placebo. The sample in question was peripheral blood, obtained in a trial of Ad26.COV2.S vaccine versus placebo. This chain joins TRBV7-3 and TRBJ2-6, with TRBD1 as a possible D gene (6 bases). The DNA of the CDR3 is TGTGCCAGCAGCTTAAAAGGGGGAGCTGGGGCCAACGTCCTGACTTTC. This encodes CASSLKGGAGANVLTF.